What follows is one TCR beta chain and its context. The antigen it binds to is not known. The record has no base qualities; no much larger clone is one base away. This record comes from a study of shared clonotypes between healthy human individuals (dated by TCRdb to 2020 to 2022). Background on the whole study: A couple of women and three men aged 18 to 49 years were included in the cohort. The study deeply sequenced blood TCR repertoires of several healthy adults to estimate repertoire size and the extent of clonotype sharing between individuals. Different laboratories and diverse techniques were used to prepare libraries and sequence TCR repertoires, to increase sequencing depth and limit assay-specific biases. Each donor's leukapheresis produced roughly between roughly 0.94 and 9.5 billion PBMCs. The study at large found these results: The small number of donors limited the genetic and exposure-history diversity represented. Sampling was restricted to blood, and TCR repertoires in tissues likely differ from the TCR repertoires found in blood. Pairwise subsampling indicated that sequencing depth was expected to affect the degree of clonotype sharing among donors.

Looking up the germline V gene yields CDR1 MDHEN and CDR2 SYDVKM. There are 15 amino acids in the CDR3, from cysteine to phenylalanine inclusive. Just the 45-base CDR3 DNA is kept, in frame starting at base 1. The germline V and J ends show losses of 5 bases and 5 bases respectively, and no gene match explains 5 bases of the junction. The donors were healthy, HIV-negative adults with no recently reported acute infections or vaccinations. Every donor was a Caucasian adult residing in Nashville, Tennessee, USA. In the unsorted samples, approximately 82 million PBMCs were counted, and genomic DNA was extracted using the QIAamp DNA Blood Mini kit. Blood was obtained by leukapheresis, after which PBMCs were separated by Ficoll-Histopaque density gradient centrifugation and cryopreserved in liquid nitrogen vapor phase. Using the deep immunoSEQ assay, TCR CDR3 regions were amplified from genomic DNA by multiplex PCR. Extracted genomic DNA from each cell subset was spread evenly across all wells of several immunoSEQ 96-well plates, with each plate serving as a replicate. Each replicate PCR for unsorted PBMC received 300 to 350 ng genomic DNA, equal to about 30,000 T cell genomes. Ten immunoSEQ deep assay plates were used to sequence the unsorted PBMC genomic DNA. Purified libraries were quantified with a Qubit 3.0 fluorometer, sized on a Bioanalyzer 2100, and re-quantified with the KAPA Library Quantification kit. A separate single-read 150-cycle Illumina NextSeq 550 flow cell was used to sequence each immunoSEQ 96-well plate. The study's processing was this. The immunoSEQ output contained only junctional sequences without quality scores, so filtering could not match that applied to full-length reads. Sequences were annotated with PyIR, a Python wrapper for IgBLAST v1.9, and V/J genes and CDR3 were assigned using IMGT germline references. Any read was removed if the V/J assignment was weak (E-value above 1e-6), the CDR3 was missing, or the read contained stop codons, out-of-frame junctions, or ambiguous translated residues. V3J clonotypes were defined by identical inferred V gene, J gene, and CDR3 amino acid sequence. The percentage overlap between two repertoires was calculated by dividing the number of shared unique clonotypes by the size of the smaller repertoire. Repertoire richness was assessed with RTK rarefaction, the Chao1 estimator, and Recon v2.1 estimates of unobserved clonotypes. Held by TCRdb, this immuneACCESS table contains in-frame sequences only and omits some clones. Under half of the omission traces to an unresolved V gene where checked; the cause of the rest is unknown. The V and J calls and the clone size are those of that table, but D and trimming were determined from the DNA. For this sample the table gives about 490,000 clones, of which over 65% were detected only once. 10% to 15% of the sample is taken by the ten largest.

This TCR was recovered from a woman between 40 and 50 years old in good health. Some clones in this sample may be carry-over from other donors' samples. The V and J genes are TRBV28 and TRBJ1-5; the central 11 bases match TRBD1. The specimen sequenced was PBMCs. The DNA sequence follows: TGTGCCAGCAGTCGACCGGGACAGGGGGATCAGCCCCAGCATTTT. Translated, this gives CASSRPGQGDQPQHF.